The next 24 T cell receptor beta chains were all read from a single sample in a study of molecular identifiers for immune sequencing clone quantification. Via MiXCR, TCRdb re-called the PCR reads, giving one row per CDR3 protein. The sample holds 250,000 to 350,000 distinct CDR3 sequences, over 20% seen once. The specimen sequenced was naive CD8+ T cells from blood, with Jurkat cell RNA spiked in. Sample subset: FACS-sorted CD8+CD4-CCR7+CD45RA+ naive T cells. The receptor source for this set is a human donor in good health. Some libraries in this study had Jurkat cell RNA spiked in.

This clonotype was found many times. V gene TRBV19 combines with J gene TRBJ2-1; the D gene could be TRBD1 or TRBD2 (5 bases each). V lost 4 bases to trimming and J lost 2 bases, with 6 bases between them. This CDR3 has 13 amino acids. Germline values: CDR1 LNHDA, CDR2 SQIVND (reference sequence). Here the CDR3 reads CASSKGPYNEQFF. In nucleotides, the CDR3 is TGTGCCAGTAGTAAGGGACCCTACAATGAGCAGTTCTTC.

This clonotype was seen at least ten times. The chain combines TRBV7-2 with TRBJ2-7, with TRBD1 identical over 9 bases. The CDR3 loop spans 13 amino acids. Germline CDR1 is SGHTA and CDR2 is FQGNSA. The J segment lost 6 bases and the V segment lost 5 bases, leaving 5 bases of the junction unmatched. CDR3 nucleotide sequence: TGTGCCAGCAGCGTACAGGGGGCTGGCGAGCAGTACTTC. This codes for CASSVQGAGEQYF.

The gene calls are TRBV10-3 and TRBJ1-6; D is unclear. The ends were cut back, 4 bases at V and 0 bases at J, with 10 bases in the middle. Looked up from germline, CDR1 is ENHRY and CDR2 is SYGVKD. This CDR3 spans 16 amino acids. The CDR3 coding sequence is TGTGCCATCAGTGGGTCTGTCAACTCCTATAATTCACCCCTCCACTTT. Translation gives CAISGSVNSYNSPLHF.

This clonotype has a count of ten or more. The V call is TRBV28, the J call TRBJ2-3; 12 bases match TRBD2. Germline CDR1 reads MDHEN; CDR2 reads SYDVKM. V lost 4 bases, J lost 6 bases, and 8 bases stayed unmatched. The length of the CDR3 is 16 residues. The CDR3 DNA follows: TGTGCCAGCAGTTCGAGACTAGCGGGGGCCGAGGATACGCAGTATTTT. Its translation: CASSSRLAGAEDTQYF.

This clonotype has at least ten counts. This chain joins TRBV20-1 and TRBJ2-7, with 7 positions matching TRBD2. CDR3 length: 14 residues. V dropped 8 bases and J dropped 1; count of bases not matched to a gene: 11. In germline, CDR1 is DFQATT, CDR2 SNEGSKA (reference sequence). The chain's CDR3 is CSPTDGGSSYEQYF. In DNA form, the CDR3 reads TGCAGTCCCACCGATGGCGGGAGTTCCTACGAGCAGTACTTC.

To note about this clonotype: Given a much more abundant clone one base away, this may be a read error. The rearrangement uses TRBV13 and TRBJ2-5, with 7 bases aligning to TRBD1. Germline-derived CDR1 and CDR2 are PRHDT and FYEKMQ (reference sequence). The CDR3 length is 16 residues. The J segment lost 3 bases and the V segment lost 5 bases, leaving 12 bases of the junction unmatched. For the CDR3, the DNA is TGTGCCAGCAGCAAAAGACAGGGAGTCTCCAAAGAGACCCAGTACTTC. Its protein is CASSKRQGVSKETQYF.

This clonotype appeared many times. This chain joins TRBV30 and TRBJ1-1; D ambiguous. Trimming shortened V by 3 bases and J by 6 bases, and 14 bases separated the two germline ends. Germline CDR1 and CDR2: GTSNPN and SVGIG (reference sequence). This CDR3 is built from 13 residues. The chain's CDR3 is CAWRSTPGAEAFF. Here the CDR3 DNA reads TGTGCCTGGAGGAGTACCCCCGGGGCTGAAGCTTTCTTT.

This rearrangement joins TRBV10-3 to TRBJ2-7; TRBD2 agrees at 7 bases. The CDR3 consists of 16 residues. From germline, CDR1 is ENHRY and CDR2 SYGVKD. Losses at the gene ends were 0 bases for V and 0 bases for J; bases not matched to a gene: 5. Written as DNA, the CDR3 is TGTGCCATCAGTGAGTCGCTGCGGGGGTCCTCCTACGAGCAGTACTTC. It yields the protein CAISESLRGSSYEQYF.

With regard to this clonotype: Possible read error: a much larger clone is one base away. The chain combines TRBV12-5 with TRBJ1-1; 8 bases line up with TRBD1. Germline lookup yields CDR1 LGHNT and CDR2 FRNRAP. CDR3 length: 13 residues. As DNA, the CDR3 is TGTGCTAGTGGTCTTGACAGGGGCACTGAAGCTCTCTTT. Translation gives CASGLDRGTEALF. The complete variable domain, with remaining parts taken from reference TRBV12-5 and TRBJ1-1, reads DARVTQTPRHKVTEMGQEVTMRCQPILGHNTVFWYRQTMMQGLELLAYFRNRAPLDDSGMPKDRFSAEMPDATLATLKIQPSEPRDSAVYFCASGLDRGTEALFGQGTRLTVV.

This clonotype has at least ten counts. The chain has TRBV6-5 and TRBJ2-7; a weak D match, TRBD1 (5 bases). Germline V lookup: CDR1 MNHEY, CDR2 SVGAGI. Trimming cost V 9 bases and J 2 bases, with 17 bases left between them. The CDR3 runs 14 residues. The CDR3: CASGFGQEAYEQYF. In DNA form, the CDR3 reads TGTGCCAGTGGATTCGGACAAGAAGCCTACGAGCAGTACTTC.

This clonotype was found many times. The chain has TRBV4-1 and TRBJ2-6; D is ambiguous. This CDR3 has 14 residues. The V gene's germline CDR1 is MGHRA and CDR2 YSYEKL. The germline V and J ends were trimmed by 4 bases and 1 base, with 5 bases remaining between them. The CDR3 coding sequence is TGCGCCAGCAGCCCGCCTTCTGGGGCCAACGTCCTGACTTTC. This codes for CASSPPSGANVLTF.

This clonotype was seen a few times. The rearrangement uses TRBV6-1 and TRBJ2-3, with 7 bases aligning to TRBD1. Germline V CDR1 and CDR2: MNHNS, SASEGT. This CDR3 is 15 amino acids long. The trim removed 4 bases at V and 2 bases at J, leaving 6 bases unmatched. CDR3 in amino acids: CASSARQGLTDTQYF. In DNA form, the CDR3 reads TGTGCCAGCAGTGCGCGACAGGGCCTCACAGATACGCAGTATTTT.

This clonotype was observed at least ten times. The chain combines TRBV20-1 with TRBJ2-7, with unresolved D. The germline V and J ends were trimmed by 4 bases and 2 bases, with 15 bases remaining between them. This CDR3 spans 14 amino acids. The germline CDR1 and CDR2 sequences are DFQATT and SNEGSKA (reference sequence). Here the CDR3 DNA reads TGCAGTGCTACACCCGAGGAGAATCCCTACGAGCAGTACTTC. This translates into CSATPEENPYEQYF.

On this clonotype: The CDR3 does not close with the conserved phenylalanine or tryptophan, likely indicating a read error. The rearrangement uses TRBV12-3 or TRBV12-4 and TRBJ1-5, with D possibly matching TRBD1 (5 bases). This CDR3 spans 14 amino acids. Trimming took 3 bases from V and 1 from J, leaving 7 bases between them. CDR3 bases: TGTGCCAGCAGTTTTGGACAAAGCAATCAGCCCCAGCATTCT. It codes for CASSFGQSNQPQHS.

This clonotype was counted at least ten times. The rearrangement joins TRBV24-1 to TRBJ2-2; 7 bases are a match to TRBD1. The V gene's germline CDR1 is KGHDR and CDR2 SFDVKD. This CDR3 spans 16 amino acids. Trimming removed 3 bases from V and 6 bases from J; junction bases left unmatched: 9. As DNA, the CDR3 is TGTGCCACCAGTGATCCCTACAGGGGACCGTCCGGGGAGCTGTTTTTT. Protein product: CATSDPYRGPSGELFF.

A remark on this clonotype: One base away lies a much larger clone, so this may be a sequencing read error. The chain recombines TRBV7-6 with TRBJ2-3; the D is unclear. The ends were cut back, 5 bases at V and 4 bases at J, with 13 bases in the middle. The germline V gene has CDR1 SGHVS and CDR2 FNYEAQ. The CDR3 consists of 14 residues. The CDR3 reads CASSPPWKADTQYF. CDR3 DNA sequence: TGTGCCAGCAGCCCCCCTTGGAAGGCAGATACGCAGTATTTT.

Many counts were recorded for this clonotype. CDR3 bases: TGTGCCAGCAGCTTAGCTGGTCTTAGGGCCCAAGAGACCCAGTACTTC. Translated, it gives CASSLAGLRAQETQYF. This sequence joins TRBV7-2 and TRBJ2-5; D call uncertain. Germline V gene sequence: CDR1 SGHTA, CDR2 FQGNSA. The CDR3 has 16 amino acids. V shed 0 bases and J shed 1 base, with 12 bases lying between them.

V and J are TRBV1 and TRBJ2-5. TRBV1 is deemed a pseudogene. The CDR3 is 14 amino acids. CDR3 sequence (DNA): TGCACCAGCAGCCAGTCGCAGATACAAGAGACCCAGTACTTC. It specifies CTSSQSQIQETQYF.

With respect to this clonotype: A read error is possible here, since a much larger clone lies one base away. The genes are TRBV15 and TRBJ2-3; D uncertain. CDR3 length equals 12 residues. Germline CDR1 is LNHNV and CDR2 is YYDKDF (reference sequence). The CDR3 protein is CATGRDRDTQYF. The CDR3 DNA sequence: TGTGCCACCGGCAGAGATAGAGATACGCAGTATTTT.

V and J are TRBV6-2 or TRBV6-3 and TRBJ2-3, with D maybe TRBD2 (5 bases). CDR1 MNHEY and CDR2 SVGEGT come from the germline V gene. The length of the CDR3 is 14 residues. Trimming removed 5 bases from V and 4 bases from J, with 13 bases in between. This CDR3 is CASSRRFSADTQYF. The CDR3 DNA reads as TGTGCCAGCAGTCGGCGTTTTAGCGCAGATACGCAGTATTTT.

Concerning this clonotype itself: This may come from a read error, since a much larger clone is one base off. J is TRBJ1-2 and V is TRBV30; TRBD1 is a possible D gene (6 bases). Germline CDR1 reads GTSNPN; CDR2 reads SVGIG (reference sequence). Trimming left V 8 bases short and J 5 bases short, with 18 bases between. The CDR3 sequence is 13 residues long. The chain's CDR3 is CARWGPGGYGYTF. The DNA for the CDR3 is TGTGCCCGTTGGGGGCCTGGGGGGTATGGCTACACCTTC.

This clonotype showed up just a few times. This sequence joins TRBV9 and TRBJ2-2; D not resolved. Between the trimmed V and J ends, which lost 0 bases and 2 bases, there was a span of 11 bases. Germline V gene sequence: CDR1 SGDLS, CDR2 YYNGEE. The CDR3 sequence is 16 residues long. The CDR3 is CASSVALGINTGELFF. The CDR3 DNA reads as TGTGCCAGCAGCGTAGCTTTGGGAATTAACACCGGGGAGCTGTTTTTT.

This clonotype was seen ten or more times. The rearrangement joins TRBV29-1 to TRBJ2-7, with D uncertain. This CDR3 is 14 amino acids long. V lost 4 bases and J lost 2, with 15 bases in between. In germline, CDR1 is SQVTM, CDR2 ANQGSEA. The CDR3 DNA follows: TGCAGCGTTGCGCCCGGACCGTCTACCTACGAGCAGTACTTC. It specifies CSVAPGPSTYEQYF.

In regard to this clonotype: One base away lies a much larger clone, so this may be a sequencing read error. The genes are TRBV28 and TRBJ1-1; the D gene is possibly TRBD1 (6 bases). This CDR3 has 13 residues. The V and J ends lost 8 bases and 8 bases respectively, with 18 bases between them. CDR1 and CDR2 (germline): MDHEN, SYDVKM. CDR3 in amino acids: CASGPPPGQEAFF. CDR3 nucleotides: TGTGCCAGCGGTCCACCTCCGGGACAAGAAGCTTTCTTT.